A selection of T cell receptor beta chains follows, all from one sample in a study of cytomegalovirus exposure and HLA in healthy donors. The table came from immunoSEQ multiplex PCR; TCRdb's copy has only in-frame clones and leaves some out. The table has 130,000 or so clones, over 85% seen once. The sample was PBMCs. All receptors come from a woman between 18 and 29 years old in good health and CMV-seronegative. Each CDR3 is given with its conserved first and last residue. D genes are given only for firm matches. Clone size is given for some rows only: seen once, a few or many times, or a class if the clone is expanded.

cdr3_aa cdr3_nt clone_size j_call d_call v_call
CASSPTAPNTEAFF TGTGCCAGCTCACCGACAGCCCCGAACACTGAAGCTTTCTTT . TRBJ1-1 . TRBV18
CASSRPGTYSTDTQYF TGTGCCAGCAGCCGCCCCGGGACTTACTCCACAGATACGCAGTATTTT . TRBJ2-3 . TRBV13
CASSRQGGQETQYF TGTGCCAGCAGCCGACAGGGTGGGCAAGAGACCCAGTACTTC . TRBJ2-5 TRBD1 TRBV28
CASSFADSRTNEKLFF TGTGCCAGCAGCTTCGCGGACAGCCGAACTAATGAAAAACTGTTTTTT . TRBJ1-4 . TRBV11-2
CASSSGAGEAFF TGTGCCAGCAGCTCAGGGGCGGGTGAAGCTTTCTTT . TRBJ1-1 . TRBV5-4
CASSLQGRGTDTQYF TGTGCCAGCAGCCTTCAGGGGCGAGGCACAGATACGCAGTATTTT . TRBJ2-3 . TRBV9
CASSRDRGQPQHF TGCGCCAGCAGTAGGGACAGGGGCCAGCCCCAGCATTTT . TRBJ1-5 TRBD1 TRBV10-1
CASSVATELGSEQYF TGTGCCAGCAGCGTAGCTACCGAGCTGGGGAGCGAGCAGTACTTC . TRBJ2-7 . TRBV9
CASTAGGGVPYEQYF TGTGCCAGCACCGCGGGGGGGGGCGTCCCCTACGAGCAGTACTTC . TRBJ2-7 TRBD2 TRBV28
CASSSPWLDRGPWTEAFF TGTGCCAGCAGTTCCCCGTGGTTGGACAGGGGGCCGTGGACTGAAGCTTTCTTT . TRBJ1-1 TRBD1 TRBV28
CASSPRQGMVTPGDTEAFF TGTGCCAGCTCCCCCCGCCAGGGTATGGTTACCCCGGGGGACACTGAAGCTTTCTTT . TRBJ1-1 . TRBV18
CASSLDGQINQPQHF TGCGCCAGCAGCTTGGATGGACAGATTAATCAGCCCCAGCATTTT few TRBJ1-5 . TRBV5-1
CASSIDLEYTEAFF TGTGCCAGTAGTATAGATCTGGAGTACACTGAAGCTTTCTTT . TRBJ1-1 . TRBV19
CASSQVPQGPNYGYTF TGTGCCAGCAGCCAAGTCCCACAGGGGCCAAACTATGGCTACACCTTC . TRBJ1-2 TRBD1 TRBV4-2
CASSYSGRVNGYTF TGTGCCAGCAGTTACTCGGGCAGGGTAAACGGCTACACCTTC . TRBJ1-2 . TRBV6-6
CASSLGQGNEYGYTF TGTGCCAGCAGCTTAGGACAGGGGAATGAGTATGGCTACACCTTC . TRBJ1-2 TRBD1 TRBV7-9
CASSSPTTGESNQPQHF TGTGCCAGCAGTTCGCCTACTACAGGGGAGAGCAATCAGCCCCAGCATTTT . TRBJ1-5 TRBD1 TRBV28
CESRVNTEAFF TGTGAGTCGCGGGTGAACACTGAAGCTTTCTTT . TRBJ1-1 . TRBV28
CASSLGLAVDEQFF TGTGCCAGCAGCTTAGGTTTAGCGGTGGATGAGCAGTTCTTC . TRBJ2-1 . TRBV7-9
CASSFTVGGETTEAFF TGTGCCAGCAGCTTTACAGTGGGGGGGGAGACAACTGAAGCTTTCTTT . TRBJ1-1 . TRBV7-8
CASTLRGTGTYEQYF TGTGCCAGCACCCTTAGGGGGACAGGCACCTACGAGCAGTACTTC . TRBJ2-7 TRBD1 TRBV27
CASSLAGGGVLYEQYF TGCGCCAGCAGCTTGGCGGGCGGGGGGGTGTTATACGAGCAGTACTTC . TRBJ2-7 TRBD2 TRBV5-1
CASSQDAGGTYEQYF TGTGCCAGCAGCCAAGACGCCGGGGGAACCTACGAGCAGTACTTC . TRBJ2-7 . TRBV4-2
CASSALGLAGVAGTQYF TGTGCCAGCAGCGCCCTAGGACTAGCGGGAGTGGCTGGTACGCAGTATTTT . TRBJ2-3 TRBD2 TRBV9
CASSLTAGSETQYF TGTGCCAGCAGCTTAACGGCAGGGTCGGAGACCCAGTACTTC . TRBJ2-5 . TRBV7-3
CASSLSPRDRTEQYF TGTGCCAGCAGCTTATCTCCCCGGGACAGGACAGAGCAGTACTTC . TRBJ2-7 TRBD1 TRBV7-9